This TCR beta chain was obtained from a study of technical replicates of blood from four donors. TCRdb keeps only in-frame clones here, not all; method: immunoSEQ multiplex PCR. The sample has roughly 70,000 clones; 90% to 95% are singletons. This clone was counted a single time. The sample comprised T cells isolated from PBMCs. The sequence came from a human donor in good health.

The CDR3 region is CASSLGYSGYTGELFF. CDR3 in DNA: TGCGCCAGCAGCTTGGGTTATTCGGGATATACCGGGGAGCTGTTTTTT. This rearrangement joins TRBV5-1 to TRBJ2-2, with D perhaps matching TRBD2 (5 bases). Germline V lookup: CDR1 SGHRS, CDR2 YFSETQ. This CDR3 comprises 16 residues. The V end lost 0 bases, the J end lost 5 bases, and 14 bases lay between the germline ends.